This T cell receptor (beta chain) was recorded in a study of shared clonotypes between healthy human individuals. This CDR3 is built from 15 residues. Trimming cost V 1 base and J 0 bases, with 7 bases left between them. Germline V gene sequence: CDR1 SGHDN, CDR2 FVKESK. Some clones are missing from TCRdb's copy, which holds only in-frame ones; the method was immunoSEQ multiplex PCR. The data contain about 490,000 clones, roughly 78% of them singletons. V is TRBV14 and J is TRBJ2-1; D remains unclear. Sequenced sample: PBMCs. This clonotype originated in a woman aged 40 to 50 in good health. Some clones in this sample may be carry-over from other donors' samples. The CDR3 sequence is CASSQVISSYNEQFF. CDR3 nucleotide sequence: TGTGCCAGCAGCCAAGTTATCAGCTCCTACAATGAGCAGTTCTTC.